The source of this T cell receptor (beta chain) is a study of post-analysis software for immune sequencing data. Overall study: Recorded disease courses covered relapsing-remitting, secondary progressive and progressive-relapsing multiple sclerosis. Some patients had no subtype annotation.

With regard to this clonotype: Antigen: not known.

General study findings and limits: When compared against controls, multiple sclerosis patients showed significantly lower normalized Chao1 diversity. A few TRBV segments occurring more often in patients than controls included TRBV5-6, TRBV5-1 and TRBV20-1. Same-batch samples co-clustered strongly by F measure.

Unique molecular identifiers featured in each of the TCR beta cDNA libraries. TCRdb fed the PCR reads into MiXCR, producing one record per CDR3 protein. Among approximately 770,000 distinct CDR3 sequences, 40% to 55% were seen once, and the ten largest hold approximately 5%. Germline V CDR1 and CDR2: SQVTM, ANQGSEA. V lost 4 bases and J 2 bases, leaving 7 bases between the germline ends. The length of the CDR3 is 12 residues. This chain connects TRBV29-1 to TRBJ2-3; D is undetermined. The specimen sequenced was blood. The receptor was derived from a girl aged 5 to 17 with multiple sclerosis. DNA of the CDR3: TGCAGCGTTGTAAAAGCCACAGATACGCAGTATTTT. Amino acids: CSVVKATDTQYF.